The TCR beta chain under discussion was sequenced for a study of control samples from healthy donors and cancer patients. TCRdb's table, derived via immunoSEQ multiplex PCR, lists solely in-frame clones and lacks some. The sample consists of roughly 100,000 clones, roughly 80% of them appearing once. Between the trimmed V and J ends, which lost 5 bases and 0 bases, there was a span of 6 bases. The germline V gene has CDR1 SGHTA and CDR2 FQGTGA. The CDR3 runs to 13 residues. This clone was found once. This receptor was obtained from a woman aged 45-59 years in good health. Sequences were obtained from blood. This rearrangement joins TRBV7-3 to TRBJ2-3; D remains ambiguous. In DNA, the CDR3 is TGTGCCAGCAGCCCACCTAGCACAGATACGCAGTATTTT. Protein sequence: CASSPPSTDTQYF.